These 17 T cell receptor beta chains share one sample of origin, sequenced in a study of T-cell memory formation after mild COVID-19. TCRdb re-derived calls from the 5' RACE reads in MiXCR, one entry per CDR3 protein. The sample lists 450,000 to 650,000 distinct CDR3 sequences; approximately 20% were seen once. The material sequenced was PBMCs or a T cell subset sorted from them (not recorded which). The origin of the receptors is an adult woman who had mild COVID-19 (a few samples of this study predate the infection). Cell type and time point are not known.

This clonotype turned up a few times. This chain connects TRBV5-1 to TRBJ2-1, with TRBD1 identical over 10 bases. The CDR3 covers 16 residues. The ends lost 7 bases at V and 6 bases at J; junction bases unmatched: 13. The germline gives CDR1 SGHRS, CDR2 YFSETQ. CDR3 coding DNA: TGCGCCAGCTTCCGGGACAGGGGAGGGGGCATCAATGAGCAGTTCTTC. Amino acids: CASFRDRGGGINEQFF.

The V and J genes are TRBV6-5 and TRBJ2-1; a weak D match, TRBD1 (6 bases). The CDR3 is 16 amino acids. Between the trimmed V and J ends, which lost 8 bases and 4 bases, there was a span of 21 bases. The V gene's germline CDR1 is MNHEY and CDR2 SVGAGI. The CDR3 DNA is TGTGCCAGCGCTAACCTCCAGGGGTATTTTTACAATGAGCAGTTCTTC. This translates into CASANLQGYFYNEQFF.

Here the CDR3 DNA reads TGTGCCAGCAGTTACTTGGTGACTAGCGGATCCTACGAGCAGTACTTC. It yields the protein CASSYLVTSGSYEQYF. The rearrangement joins TRBV6-2 or TRBV6-3 to TRBJ2-7, with 9 positions matching TRBD2. Germline V CDR1 and CDR2: MNHEY, SVGEGT. The CDR3 consists of 16 residues. V shed 1 base and J 1 base; nucleotides not matched to a gene: 5.

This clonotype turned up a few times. In nucleotides, the CDR3 is TGTGCCAGCAGCTCCGGACCCGTGAAACAGGGGGCTAAGGGGGCCAACGTCCTGACTTTC. Translated: CASSSGPVKQGAKGANVLTF. V is TRBV7-9 and J is TRBJ2-6, with TRBD1 matching 9 bases. This CDR3 is built from 20 residues. Germline-derived CDR1 and CDR2 are SEHNR and FQNEAQ (reference sequence). Trimming at V came to 4 bases and at J to 4 bases, leaving 17 bases not matched to a gene. Using reference TRBV7-9 and TRBJ2-6 for the parts outside the CDR3, the full variable domain is DTGVSQNPRHKITKRGQNVTFRCDPISEHNRLYWYRQTLGQGPEFLTYFQNEAQLEKSRLLSDRFSAERPKGSFSTLEIQRTEQGDSAMYLCASSSGPVKQGAKGANVLTFGAGSRLTVL.

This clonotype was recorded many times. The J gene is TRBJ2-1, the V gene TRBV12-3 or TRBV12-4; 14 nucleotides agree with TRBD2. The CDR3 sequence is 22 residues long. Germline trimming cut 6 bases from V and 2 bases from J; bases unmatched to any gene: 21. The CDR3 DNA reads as TGTGCCAGCAGCCCGGGGACAGGGCTCGGACTAGCGGGGGGCCCAACCTACAATGAGCAGTTCTTC. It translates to CASSPGTGLGLAGGPTYNEQFF.

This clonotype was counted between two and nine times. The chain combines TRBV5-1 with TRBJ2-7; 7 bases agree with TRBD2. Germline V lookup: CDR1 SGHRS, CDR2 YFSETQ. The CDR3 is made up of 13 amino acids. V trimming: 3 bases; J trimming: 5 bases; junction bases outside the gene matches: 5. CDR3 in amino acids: CASSSSGDHEQYF. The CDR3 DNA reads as TGCGCCAGCAGCTCCAGCGGGGACCACGAGCAGTACTTC.

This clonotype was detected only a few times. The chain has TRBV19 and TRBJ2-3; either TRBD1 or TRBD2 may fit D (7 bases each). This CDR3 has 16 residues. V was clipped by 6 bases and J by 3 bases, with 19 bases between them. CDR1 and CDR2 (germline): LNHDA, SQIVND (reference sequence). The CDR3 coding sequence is TGTGCCAGTAGCGCCGACAGGGCGGGGGAGACAGATACGCAGTATTTT. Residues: CASSADRAGETDTQYF. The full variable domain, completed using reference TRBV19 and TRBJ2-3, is DGGITQSPKYLFRKEGQNVTLSCEQNLNHDAMYWYRQDPGQGLRLIYYSQIVNDFQKGDIAEGYSVSREKKESFPLTVTSAQKNPTAFYLCASSADRAGETDTQYFGPGTRLTVL.

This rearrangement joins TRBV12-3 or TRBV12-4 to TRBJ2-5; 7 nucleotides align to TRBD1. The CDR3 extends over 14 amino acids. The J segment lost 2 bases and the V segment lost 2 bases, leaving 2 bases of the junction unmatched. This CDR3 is CASSLLTGQETQYF. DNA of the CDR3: TGTGCCAGCAGTTTATTGACAGGGCAAGAGACCCAGTACTTC.

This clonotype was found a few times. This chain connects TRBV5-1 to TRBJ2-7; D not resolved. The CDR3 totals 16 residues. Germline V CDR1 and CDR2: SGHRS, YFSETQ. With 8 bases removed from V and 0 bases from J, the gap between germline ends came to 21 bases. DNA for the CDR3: TGCGCCAGTTCAGACCCGTCAGGCCTCAACTCCTACGAGCAGTACTTC. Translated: CASSDPSGLNSYEQYF.

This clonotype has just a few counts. CDR3 DNA sequence: TGCGCCAGCAGCTCCTACCGGGACACTGAAGCTTTCTTT. Translating it yields CASSSYRDTEAFF. The chain couples TRBV4-1 to TRBJ1-1; no clear D. Germline V gives CDR1 MGHRA, CDR2 YSYEKL. The germline V and J ends were trimmed by 5 bases and 3 bases, with 10 bases remaining between them. The CDR3 length is 13 residues.

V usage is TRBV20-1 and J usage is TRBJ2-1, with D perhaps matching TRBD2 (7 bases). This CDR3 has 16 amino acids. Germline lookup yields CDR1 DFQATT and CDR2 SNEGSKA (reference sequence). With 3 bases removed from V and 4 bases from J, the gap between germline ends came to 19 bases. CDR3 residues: CSARNKGGGWYNEQFF. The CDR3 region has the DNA TGCAGTGCTAGGAATAAAGGGGGAGGGTGGTACAATGAGCAGTTCTTC.

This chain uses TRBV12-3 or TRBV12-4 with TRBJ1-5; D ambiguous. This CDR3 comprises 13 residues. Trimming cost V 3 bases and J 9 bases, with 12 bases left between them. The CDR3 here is CASSFGVSWPQHF. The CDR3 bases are TGTGCCAGCAGTTTTGGCGTTTCATGGCCCCAGCATTTT.

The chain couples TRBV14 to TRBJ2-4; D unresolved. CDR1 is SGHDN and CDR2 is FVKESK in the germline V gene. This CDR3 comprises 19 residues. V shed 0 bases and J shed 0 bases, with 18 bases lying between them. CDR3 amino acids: CASSQDFGKGRLAKNIQYF. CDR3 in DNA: TGTGCCAGCAGCCAAGACTTCGGTAAAGGACGACTAGCCAAAAACATTCAGTACTTC.

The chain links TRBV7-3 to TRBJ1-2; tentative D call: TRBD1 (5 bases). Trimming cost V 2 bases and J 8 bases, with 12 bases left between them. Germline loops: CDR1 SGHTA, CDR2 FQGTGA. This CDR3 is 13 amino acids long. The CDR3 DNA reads TGTGCCAGCAGCTTAGGGTGGGGGACCGGCTACACCTTC. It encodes CASSLGWGTGYTF.

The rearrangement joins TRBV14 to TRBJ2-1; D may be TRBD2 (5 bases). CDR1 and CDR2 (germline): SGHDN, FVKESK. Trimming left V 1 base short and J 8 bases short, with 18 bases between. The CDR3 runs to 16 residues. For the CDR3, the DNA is TGTGCCAGCAGCCAAGTTGCAGCGGCCACAACAGATGAGCAGTTCTTC. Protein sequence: CASSQVAAATTDEQFF.

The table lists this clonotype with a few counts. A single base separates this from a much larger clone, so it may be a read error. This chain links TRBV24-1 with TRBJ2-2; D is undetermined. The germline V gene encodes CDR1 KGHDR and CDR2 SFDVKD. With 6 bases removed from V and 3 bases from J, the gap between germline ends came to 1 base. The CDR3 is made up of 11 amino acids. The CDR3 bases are TGTGCCACCAGTTACACCGGGGAGCTGTTTTTT. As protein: CATSYTGELFF.

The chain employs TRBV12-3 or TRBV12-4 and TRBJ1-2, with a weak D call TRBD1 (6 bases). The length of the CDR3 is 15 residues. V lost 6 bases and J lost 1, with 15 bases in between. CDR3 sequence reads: CASRTGTRDNYGYTF. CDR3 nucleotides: TGTGCCAGCAGAACCGGGACAAGAGATAACTATGGCTACACCTTC.